These 5 T cell receptor beta chains were all obtained from the same sample, sequenced in a study of blood T cell repertoires in COVID-19. Profiled with immunoSEQ multiplex PCR; TCRdb holds only in-frame clones, not every one. Of nearly 95,000 clones in the sample, around four fifths were seen once. Sequences were obtained from peripheral blood. All receptors come from a human donor in a cohort sampled during active COVID-19.

This chain uses TRBV10-3 with TRBJ2-3, with D tentatively TRBD1 (6 bases). The CDR3 runs 12 residues. The V and J ends lost 9 bases and 6 bases respectively, with 13 bases between them. Germline assignment: CDR1 ENHRY and CDR2 SYGVKD. The CDR3 sequence: CAMGAPGDTQYF. The CDR3 DNA sequence: TGTGCCATGGGGGCCCCGGGGGATACGCAGTATTTT.

The chain is built from TRBV10-2 and TRBJ2-1; 9 bases map to TRBD1. V shed 0 bases and J 10 bases; nucleotides not matched to a gene: 13. CDR3 size: 17 residues. Germline loops: CDR1 WSHSY, CDR2 SAAADI. DNA of the CDR3: TGCGCCAGCAGTGAGTCCCGCGGGACAGGGAATAGGAGGGAGCAGTTCTTC. Translated: CASSESRGTGNRREQFF.

CDR3 loop: CAISEPSGGYNEQFF. The DNA of the CDR3 is TGTGCCATCAGTGAGCCTAGCGGGGGGTACAATGAGCAGTTCTTC. V is TRBV10-3 and J is TRBJ2-1, with 11 bases lining up with TRBD2. Trimming at V came to 2 bases and at J to 4 bases, leaving 1 base not matched to a gene. Germline CDR1 is ENHRY and CDR2 is SYGVKD. CDR3 length equals 15 residues.

The chain combines TRBV15 with TRBJ2-7; TRBD1 is a possible D gene (5 bases). The CDR3 is made up of 12 amino acids. Germline V lookup: CDR1 LNHNV, CDR2 YYDKDF (reference sequence). With 0 bases removed from V and 7 bases from J, the gap between germline ends came to 7 bases. The CDR3 coding sequence is TGTGCCACCAGCAGAGATAGGGGAGAGCAGTACTTC. Amino acids: CATSRDRGEQYF.

The chain links TRBV7-2 to TRBJ2-3; the D gene is possibly TRBD2 (6 bases). Trimming removed 5 bases at V and 2 bases at J, with 11 bases between. This CDR3 is built from 14 residues. Germline loops: CDR1 SGHTA, CDR2 FQGNSA. CDR3 region: CASSPGLYTDTQYF. CDR3 coding DNA: TGTGCCAGCAGCCCAGGACTATACACAGATACGCAGTATTTT.